This TCR beta chain was identified during a study of cytomegalovirus exposure and HLA in healthy donors listed by TCRdb under 2017. Looking at the study overall: An earlier analysis of about 560 of the donors reported 250 to 350 Gb of sequence data and approximately 120 million unique TCR beta sequences obtained from approximately 180 million T cells. An early release covering 550 to 700 HLA-typed donors comprised approximately 300 gigabases of sequencing data and 65 million to 100 million unique TCR sequences. Among the roughly 400 genotyped donors, approximately 81% belonged to the genetic ancestry cluster associated with self-reported Caucasian donors. The study was designed to test whether signatures of past pathogen exposure could be identified by cataloging public T cell receptors. Using immunosequencing, the study profiled T cell repertoires from about 610 subjects and related those repertoires to cytomegalovirus serostatus. A separate validation cohort of about 110 different subjects was used in addition to the roughly 700-subject first cohort. To predict cytomegalovirus infection status, the study brought together high-throughput TCR immunosequencing, statistical association of individual TCRs with disease status, and machine learning. A later analysis re-analyzed previously published TCR beta repertoires from hundreds of donors and added high-resolution HLA genotyping to study TCR occurrence patterns. The later analysis used no new phenotypic data to find candidate immune exposures, relying instead on TCR beta sequences and their occurrence across donors. To decide whether each TCR beta V gene segment behaved as functional or pseudogenic, an earlier analysis of approximately 600 of the donors relied on high-throughput TCR beta sequencing. Donor age, sex, ethnicity and CMV serostatus were compiled alongside the repertoire data. A later genetic analysis used genome-wide SNP genotypes for about 65% of the 666 donors, treating that subset as a discovery cohort. Every discovery cohort repertoire had been produced on one sequencing platform. HLA typing covered class I and class II loci at four-digit resolution. Typing coverage varied by locus: roughly 629-640 donors for A, B, C, DRB1 and DQB1; approximately 500 for DQA1; about 590 for DPA1; more than 450 for DPB1. Five DR-DQ haplotypes were handled as single units for association and clustering because linkage in the cohort was strong. Among approximately 370 genotyped donors of the cohort, an average of about 240,000 unique TCR beta nucleotide sequences was sequenced per donor, of which approximately 18% were non-productive. What the study reported, not specific to this receptor: A later genetic analysis reported fewer N-insertions in productive TCRs among donors in an Asian-associated ancestry cluster than the roughly 700-donor mean. In the study, around 160 TCR beta chains were listed as associated with cytomegalovirus. This cohort had only TCR beta chains sequenced, and the lack of alpha or paired-chain data limited which features could be detected. In a later genetic analysis, a missense DCLRE1C variant was associated with V-gene and J-gene trimming of TCR beta chains, and the association was replicated in an independent cohort. A further reported finding was that TCR beta sequences accurately predicted the HLA-A and HLA-B alleles for most subjects in the first cohort. In vitro tests confirmed that three of the cytomegalovirus-associated TCR beta chains recognize cytomegalovirus antigens. The sequencing pipeline was judged likely to have produced a cluster of highly shared sequence variants as a technical artifact. The classifier was reported to diagnose cytomegalovirus status with high specificity and sensitivity in both the original and validation cohorts. Immune exposure information for the cohort was limited to CMV serostatus. According to the authors, the approach could potentially be generalized to other disease states and immunological phenotypes. Specific HLA alleles were associated with over 15,000 TCR beta sequences at a false discovery rate of 0.05 in a later analysis. The earlier analysis of 587 of the donors excluded approximately 15 rarely observed V segments, including chromosome 9 orphons, because counts were too low. A later analysis found that most CMV-associated TCR beta chains appeared HLA-restricted, with HLA associations seemingly driven largely by CMV exposure. Correlated functional status among segregating V segments might reflect linkage disequilibrium, but an unknown experimental factor could not be ruled out. In a later analysis, several top co-occurrence clusters were reported to appear linked to parvovirus B19, influenza, CMV and Epstein-Barr virus. While some public TCRs were present in many individuals, most TCR sequences turned up only very rarely across donors. Because the 87-base-pair reads could not distinguish some IMGT-functional V segments, including TRBV6-2 and TRBV6-3, those segments were excluded. Compared with equally common non-associated chains, HLA-associated TCR beta chains in a later analysis were more clonally expanded and had lower generation probabilities. Because HLA typing was missing for some donors at each locus, association tests included only the typed subset. According to a later analysis, TCR association rates differed among HLA loci, with DRB1 alleles showing the most associated TCRs and HLA-C alleles showing the fewest. Presence/absence analyses assumed roughly uniform sequencing depth across donors, an assumption that may not hold. Assigning TCR associations to individual alleles was difficult when HLA alleles, especially DR and DQ, strongly co-occurred. Broadly in line with IMGT annotations, most TCR beta V segments showed up in productive rearrangements about 87% or about 30% of the time in an earlier analysis of approximately 640 of the donors.

Comment on this clone: Its recognized antigen is unknown. Per-nucleotide qualities are absent, and no much larger clonotype sits a single base away.

Its CDR3 holds 13 amino acids, cysteine through phenylalanine. Only the CDR3 region is kept as DNA, spanning 39 bases read in frame from base 1. CDR1 and CDR2 were assigned from the germline V gene as MNHEY and SVGAGI. The cohort consisted of 670 or so healthy bone marrow donors. Cohort members were all nominally healthy when sampled, although unrecorded immune exposures were likely present. The donor was CMV seronegative and belonged to the group of 352 seronegative cohort members. A peripheral blood sample was collected from each donor, and TCR beta sequencing was performed on peripheral blood mononuclear cells. The Qiagen DNeasy Blood Extraction Kit was used to extract genomic DNA from the blood cell samples. Receptor libraries were prepared by the immunoSEQ multiplex PCR assay. For the multiplex PCR, a mixture combining 60 forward primers for TCR Vbeta segments and 13 reverse primers for TCR Jbeta segments was used. Amplification of the CDR3 region of rearranged TCR beta genes was performed with a multiplex PCR assay on genomic DNA. The amplified TCR beta libraries were sequenced on the Illumina HiSeq System as 87-base-pair reads. The authors' analysis ran thus. A later analysis tallied roughly 78 million unique TCR beta chains across the 700 or so repertoires, and some 10 million of those chains were shared by two or more donors. A nearest-neighbor algorithm error-corrected the raw reads and collapsed the reads into unique sequences, merging closely related sequences to remove PCR and sequencing errors. To assign V, D and J gene segments, CDR3 sequences were aligned to IMGT reference sequences. Each retained sequence needed at least a six-nucleotide match to both a V gene segment and a J gene segment. A rearrangement counted as productive if the CDR3 had no stop codons and remained in frame with V and J, and every other rearrangement counted as non-productive. Following IMGT convention, CDR3 was defined as the stretch from the second conserved V-encoded cysteine to the conserved J-encoded phenylalanine. The earlier analysis of about 590 of the donors excluded sequences that lacked an unambiguous match to a single V gene segment. An earlier analysis of a few hundred of the donors called V segments functional above 56.7% productive rearrangements and segregating when the between-donor standard deviation exceeded 5%. A statistical classification framework was built for diagnosing cytomegalovirus status from the catalog of TCR beta chain sequences. V and J gene assignment, in a later analysis, came from comparing TCR nucleotide sequences with IMGT/GENE-DB human TR gene sequences. The TCRdist pipeline was used in a later analysis to assign CDR3 sequences and most-parsimonious VDJ recombination scenarios. A later analysis defined each TCR beta chain by its CDR3 amino acid sequence plus V-gene family, and excluded reads lacking a unique V-gene family. In a later analysis, a few hundred highly shared, low-generation-probability nucleotide sequences were removed to address suspected cross-contamination and a sequencing artifact. In a later analysis, a clonal expansion index for each public chain was calculated from normalized within-repertoire ranks of inferred template counts. In a later analysis, generation probabilities were computed with a VDJ recombination model fitted to out-of-frame rearrangements, and the resulting probabilities were checked against IGoR. Hypergeometric tests were used in a later analysis to score TCR-TCR, TCR-HLA and TCR-CMV co-occurrence, with a repertoire-size bias correction applied to the TCR pairs. A later analysis estimated false discovery rates by permuting HLA or CMV assignments 20 times. A later analysis grouped co-occurring TCRs with DBSCAN, adding TCRdist sequence similarity when clustering within HLA-allele-positive subsets. For co-occurrence clustering, repertoires with fewer than 30,000 or more than 120,000 public chains were excluded, along with 4 to 6 repertoires with anomalous nucleotide sharing. The immuneACCESS repertoire file appears here via TCRdb, limited to in-frame rearrangements. These files lack a portion of the clones; in checked studies, under half of the deficit traces to unresolved V genes, and the cause of the others is not known. V, J and clone size reflect that table, while D and trimming were determined from the DNA. The sample table lists some 84,000 clones, 60% to 80% of them with a count of one. Clones ranked in the top ten supply about 2.1% of the sample.

This sequence originates from a boy under 18 in good health and CMV-seronegative. Specimen: PBMCs. The rearrangement combines TRBV6-5 with TRBJ1-1, and 9 junctional nucleotides match TRBD1. The DNA is TGTGCAGCGACCCGGGACAGGGCAGGGAAAGCTTTCTTT. This sequence encodes CAATRDRAGKAFF.